This T cell receptor beta chain was retrieved from a study of shared clonotypes between healthy human individuals. The CDR3 has 12 amino acids. V lost 6 bases to trimming and J lost 8 bases, with 11 bases between them. CDR1 is MDHEN and CDR2 is SYDVKM in the germline V gene. Assay: immunoSEQ multiplex PCR; the TCRdb copy retains only in-frame clones and omits some. Of millions of clones listed, roughly nine tenths were seen once; the top ten hold roughly 0.14%. The source of this sequence is a man aged 18-30 years in good health. Material for sequencing was naive CD4+ T cells sorted from blood. Specified subset: CD45RA+ positively selected. V usage is TRBV28 and J usage is TRBJ2-1; D ambiguous. The CDR3 here is CASSSAPDEQFF. Here the CDR3 DNA reads TGTGCCAGCAGCTCGGCTCCGGATGAGCAGTTCTTC.